These 19 T cell receptor beta chains were all obtained from the same sample, sequenced in a study of cytomegalovirus exposure and HLA in healthy donors (dated by TCRdb to the late 2010s). Receptor amplification or capture employed the immunoSEQ multiplex PCR assay. For the multiplex PCR, a mixture combining 60 forward primers for TCR Vbeta segments and 13 reverse primers for TCR Jbeta segments was used. TCRdb stores this immuneACCESS table with in-frame sequences only. Part of the clones is absent; in the studies checked, under half of the shortfall reflects unresolved V genes, and no reason is known for the rest. Across this sample there are around 150,000 clones, with about 80% seen only once. The top ten clones comprise approximately 4.5% of the sample. The sequenced sample was PBMCs. These receptor sequences come from a man younger than 40 in good health and CMV-seronegative.

This chain joins TRBV28 and TRBJ1-4, with a weak D call TRBD1 (6 bases). CDR1 and CDR2 from the germline V gene are MDHEN and SYDVKM. The CDR3 is 15 amino acids. The V end was cut by 5 bases, the J end by 5 bases, with 15 bases between. CDR3 in amino acids: CASSVLDRLNEKLFF. CDR3 in DNA: TGTGCCAGCAGTGTATTGGACAGATTAAATGAAAAACTGTTTTTT.

This chain links TRBV9 with TRBJ2-3; D might be TRBD1 (5 bases). CDR3 length equals 12 residues. Looked up from germline, CDR1 is SGDLS and CDR2 is YYNGEE. The germline V and J ends were trimmed by 4 bases and 3 bases, with 6 bases remaining between them. This chain's CDR3 is CASSPGTDTQYF. DNA for the CDR3: TGTGCCAGCAGCCCAGGGACAGATACGCAGTATTTT.

J is TRBJ2-5 and V is TRBV10-1; D not certain. Germline V lookup: CDR1 WNHNN, CDR2 SYGVQD (reference sequence). V lost 4 bases to trimming and J lost 7 bases, with 10 bases between them. This CDR3 region has 12 residues. CDR3 DNA: TGCGCCAGCAGTGTAGTTGGCGGGACCCAGTACTTC. Translation gives CASSVVGGTQYF.

The DNA of the CDR3 is TGTGCCAGCAGCGTAGGTGGGGGGGGCGAGCAGTACTTC. Translation gives CASSVGGGGEQYF. The rearrangement links TRBV9 to TRBJ2-7; 7 bases match TRBD2. The V and J ends lost 0 bases and 6 bases, in that order; junction bases with no gene match: 3. Germline V gene lookup returns CDR1 SGDLS and CDR2 YYNGEE. The CDR3 sequence is 13 residues long.

This chain links TRBV20-1 with TRBJ2-3; unclear D gene. Germline CDR1 DFQATT, CDR2 SNEGSKA (reference sequence). The ends were cut back, 3 bases at V and 6 bases at J, with 7 bases in the middle. CDR3 size: 11 residues. This chain's CDR3 is CSASPVDTQYF. CDR3 coding DNA: TGCAGTGCTAGCCCGGTGGATACGCAGTATTTT.

The chain carries TRBV15 and TRBJ2-2, with 15 bases lining up with TRBD2. Germline CDR1 LNHNV, CDR2 YYDKDF (reference sequence). Trimming removed 8 bases from V and 7 bases from J; junction bases left unmatched: 11. This CDR3 has 17 residues. Here the CDR3 reads CATSIDPGLAGGGELFF. The CDR3 nucleotides read TGTGCCACCTCCATAGATCCGGGACTAGCGGGAGGCGGGGAGCTGTTTTTT.

As DNA, the CDR3 is TGTGCCAGCAGCCCGCTAGACAGGGGGCTGATTACAGATACGCAGTATTTT. Residues: CASSPLDRGLITDTQYF. The chain employs TRBV5-6 and TRBJ2-3; 10 positions match TRBD1. V lost 4 bases and J lost 3; bases outside the gene matches: 11. The V gene's germline CDR1 is SGHDT and CDR2 YYEEEE. The CDR3 contains 17 residues.

This clone was recorded once. The chain employs TRBV5-4 and TRBJ2-5; 9 bases line up with TRBD2. The germline V gene encodes CDR1 SGHNT and CDR2 YYREEE (reference sequence). CDR3 length: 16 residues. Trimming cost V 6 bases and J 4 bases; bases outside gene matches: 13. CDR3 loop: CASTIGAGGPGETQYF. The CDR3 DNA reads TGTGCCAGCACCATAGGGGCGGGGGGGCCCGGAGAGACCCAGTACTTC.

The chain combines TRBV5-1 with TRBJ1-3; D possibly corresponds to TRBD1 (6 bases). Trimming stripped 3 bases from V and 0 bases from J, with 13 bases between. The germline CDR1 and CDR2 sequences are SGHRS and YFSETQ. This CDR3 comprises 16 residues. The CDR3: CASSSQGQSSGNTIYF. CDR3 coding DNA: TGCGCCAGCAGCTCCCAGGGACAATCCTCTGGAAACACCATATATTTT.

CDR3 bases: TGTGCCAGCAGCCAGGCGGGGGTTGACACGCAGTATTTT. Translated, it gives CASSQAGVDTQYF. The chain is built from TRBV7-3 and TRBJ2-3; 7 bases are shared with TRBD2. The V gene's germline CDR1 is SGHTA and CDR2 FQGTGA. V lost 5 bases to trimming and J lost 9 bases; unmatched junction nucleotides: 8. The CDR3 loop spans 13 amino acids. Drawing the rest from reference TRBV7-3 and TRBJ2-3, the complete variable domain is GAGVSQTPSNKVTEKGKYVELRCDPISGHTALYWYRQSLGQGPEFLIYFQGTGAADDSGLPNDRFFAVRPEGSVSTLKIQRTERGDSAVYLCASSQAGVDTQYFGPGTRLTVL.

The gene calls are TRBV11-2 and TRBJ1-1; TRBD1 agrees at 7 bases. Germline CDR1 is SGHAT and CDR2 is FQNNGV. Trimming removed 5 bases from V and 0 bases from J; junction bases left unmatched: 6. This CDR3 is 15 amino acids long. The CDR3 here is CASSQSTGMNTEAFF. In DNA, the CDR3 is TGTGCCAGCAGCCAATCGACAGGGATGAACACTGAAGCTTTCTTT.

This chain links TRBV30 with TRBJ1-3; possibly TRBD1 for D (5 bases). Trimming removed 8 bases at V and 3 bases at J, with 17 bases between. CDR1 and CDR2 (germline): GTSNPN, SVGIG (reference sequence). The CDR3 sequence is 14 residues long. The chain's CDR3 is CAGAVPGLGNTIYF. In nucleotides, the CDR3 is TGTGCCGGGGCGGTGCCGGGTCTTGGAAACACCATATATTTT.

The chain carries TRBV9 and TRBJ1-2; a weak D match, TRBD1 (6 bases). CDR3 size: 18 residues. Between the trimmed V and J ends, which lost 3 bases and 1 base, there was a span of 22 bases. Germline values: CDR1 SGDLS, CDR2 YYNGEE. The CDR3 DNA reads as TGTGCCAGCAGCGCTCCCTCCAAGGGGGACGGACTTAACTATGGCTACACCTTC. It encodes CASSAPSKGDGLNYGYTF.

The CDR3 sequence is CASSWDLGGLAEAFF. CDR3 DNA: TGTGCCAGCAGCTGGGACTTGGGGGGGTTGGCTGAAGCTTTCTTT. V usage is TRBV5-4 and J usage is TRBJ1-1; tentatively, D is TRBD1 (5 bases). The germline V gene has CDR1 SGHNT and CDR2 YYREEE (reference sequence). The ends were cut back, 3 bases at V and 6 bases at J, with 18 bases in the middle. The CDR3 has 15 amino acids.

This clone was observed a single time. This rearrangement joins TRBV29-1 to TRBJ2-7; 7 positions agree with TRBD1. The germline CDR1 and CDR2 sequences are SQVTM and ANQGSEA. V was clipped by 8 bases and J by 1 base; unmatched bases: 8. The CDR3 is made up of 13 amino acids. This chain's CDR3 is CSSGQASSYEQYF. For the CDR3, the DNA is TGCAGCTCCGGACAGGCCTCATCCTACGAGCAGTACTTC.

This clone was observed once. The chain is built from TRBV7-2 and TRBJ1-2, with D possibly matching TRBD1 (6 bases). There are 15 residues in the CDR3. V lost 1 base, J lost 2 bases, and 11 bases lay in between. The germline gives CDR1 SGHTA, CDR2 FQGNSA. Here the CDR3 DNA reads TGTGCCAGCAGCTTAGTGGGGGGGCAAAACTATGGCTACACCTTC. This translates into CASSLVGGQNYGYTF. Supplemented by reference TRBV7-2 and TRBJ1-2, the full variable domain reads GAGVSQSPSNKVTEKGKDVELRCDPISGHTALYWYRQSLGQGLEFLIYFQGNSAPDKSGLPSDRFSAERTGGSVSTLTIQRTQQEDSAVYLCASSLVGGQNYGYTFGSGTRLTVV.

The chain recombines TRBV25-1 with TRBJ2-2; no clear D gene. V was pared by 2 bases and J by 1 base, with 11 bases between. Germline V CDR1 and CDR2: MGHDK, SYGVNS. This CDR3 has 16 residues. The CDR3 spells CASSEGPTLNTGELFF. As DNA, the CDR3 is TGTGCCAGCAGTGAAGGGCCCACCCTGAACACCGGGGAGCTGTTTTTT.

CDR3 sequence (DNA): TGTGCCAGCAGAATTATCGGCTATGGCTACACCTTC. Translated: CASRIIGYGYTF. V is TRBV28 and J is TRBJ1-2; D unclear. This CDR3 comprises 12 residues. Germline V CDR1 and CDR2: MDHEN, SYDVKM. Trimming took 6 bases from V and 4 from J, leaving 9 bases between them.

The chain recombines TRBV18 with TRBJ1-2, with a weak D call TRBD1 (5 bases). This CDR3 has 17 amino acids. Germline assignment: CDR1 KGHSH and CDR2 LQKENI. Trimming cost V 3 bases and J 5 bases, with 22 bases left between them. The CDR3, as DNA: TGTGCCAGCTCACCTATAGGTTCCAGGGAAGATGGATATGGCTACACCTTC. Protein: CASSPIGSREDGYGYTF.